The source of this T cell receptor beta chain is a study of T cell responses to AZD1222 COVID-19 vaccine. This clone showed up just once. With 3 bases removed from V and 9 bases from J, the gap between germline ends came to 17 bases. The CDR3 is 14 residues long. Germline CDR1 and CDR2: MNHNS and SASEGT. Measured with immunoSEQ multiplex PCR; TCRdb has only the in-frame clones, and not every one. This table holds about 140,000 clones, 80% to 95% found once. The rearrangement links TRBV6-1 to TRBJ1-1; D call uncertain. This sequence was found in an adult in good health. This specimen consisted of peripheral blood, obtained on day 0 of AZD1222 vaccination. CDR3 sequence (DNA): TGTGCCAGCAGTGAGACGACGGTCTCCCCTAAAGCTTTCTTT. It codes for CASSETTVSPKAFF.